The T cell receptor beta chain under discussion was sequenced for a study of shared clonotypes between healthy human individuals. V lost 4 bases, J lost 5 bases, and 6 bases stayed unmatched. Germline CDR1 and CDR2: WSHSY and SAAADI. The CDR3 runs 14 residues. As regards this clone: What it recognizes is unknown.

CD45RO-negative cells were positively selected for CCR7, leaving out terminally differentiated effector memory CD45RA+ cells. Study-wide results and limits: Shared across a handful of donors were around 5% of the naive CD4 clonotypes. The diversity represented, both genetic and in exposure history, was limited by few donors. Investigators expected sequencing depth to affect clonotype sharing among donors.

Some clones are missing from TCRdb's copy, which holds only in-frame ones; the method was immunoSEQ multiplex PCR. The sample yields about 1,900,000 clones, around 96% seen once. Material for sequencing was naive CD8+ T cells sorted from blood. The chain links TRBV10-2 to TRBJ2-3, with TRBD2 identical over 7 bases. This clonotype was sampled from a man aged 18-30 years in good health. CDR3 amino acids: CASSGSGVIDTQYF. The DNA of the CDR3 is TGCGCCAGCAGTGGAAGCGGGGTAATAGATACGCAGTATTTT.